This T cell receptor beta chain comes out of a study of blood T cell repertoires in COVID-19. Study information: The origin of the acute and convalescent COVID-19 samples was the United States, Italy and Spain. T cells, B-cell-depleted T cells, or PBMCs supplied cDNA or gDNA.

Measured with immunoSEQ multiplex PCR; TCRdb has only the in-frame clones, and not every one. The data contain roughly 400,000 clones, more than 75% of them singletons. The junction had 6 bases not matched to a gene; V was cut back by 6 bases and J by 5 bases. The CDR3 runs to 14 residues. Germline lookup yields CDR1 SNHLY and CDR2 FYNNEI. The chain uses TRBV2 and TRBJ2-5; 10 positions match TRBD2. The receptor was isolated from a woman aged 60-70 years with COVID-19, enrolled during active disease. Sequenced input: peripheral blood. The CDR3, as DNA: TGTGCCAGCAGCCCTAGCGGGGGTTGGGAGACCCAGTACTTC. It specifies CASSPSGGWETQYF.